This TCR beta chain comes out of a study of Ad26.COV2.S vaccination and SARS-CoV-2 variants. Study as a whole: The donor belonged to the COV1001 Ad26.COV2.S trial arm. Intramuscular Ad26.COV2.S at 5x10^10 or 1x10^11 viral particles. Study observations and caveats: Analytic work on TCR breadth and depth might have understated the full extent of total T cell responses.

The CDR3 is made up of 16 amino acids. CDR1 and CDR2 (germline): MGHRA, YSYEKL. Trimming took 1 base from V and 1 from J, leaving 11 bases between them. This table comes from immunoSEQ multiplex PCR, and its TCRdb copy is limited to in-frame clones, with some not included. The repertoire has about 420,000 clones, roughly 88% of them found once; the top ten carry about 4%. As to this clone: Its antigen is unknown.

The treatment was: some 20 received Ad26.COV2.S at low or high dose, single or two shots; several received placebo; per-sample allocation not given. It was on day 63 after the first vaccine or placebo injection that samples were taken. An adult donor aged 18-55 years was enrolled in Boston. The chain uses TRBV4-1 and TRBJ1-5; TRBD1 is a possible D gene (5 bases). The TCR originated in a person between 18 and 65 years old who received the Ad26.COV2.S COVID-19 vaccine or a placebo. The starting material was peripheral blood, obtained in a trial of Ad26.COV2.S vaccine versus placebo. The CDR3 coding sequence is TGCGCCAGCAGCCAAGTGGGGGTAGGGAGCAATCAGCCCCAGCATTTT. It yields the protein CASSQVGVGSNQPQHF.